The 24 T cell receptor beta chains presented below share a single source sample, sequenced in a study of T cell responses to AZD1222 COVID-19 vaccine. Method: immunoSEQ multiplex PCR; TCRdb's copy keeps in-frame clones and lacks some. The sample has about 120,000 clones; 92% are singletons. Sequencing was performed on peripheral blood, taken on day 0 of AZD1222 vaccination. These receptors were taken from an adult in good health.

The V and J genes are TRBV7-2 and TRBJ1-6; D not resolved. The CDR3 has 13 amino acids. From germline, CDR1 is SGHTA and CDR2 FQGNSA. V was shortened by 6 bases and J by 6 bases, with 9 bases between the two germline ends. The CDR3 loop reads CASRGPGNSPLHF. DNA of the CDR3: TGTGCCAGCAGGGGTCCGGGTAATTCACCCCTCCACTTT.

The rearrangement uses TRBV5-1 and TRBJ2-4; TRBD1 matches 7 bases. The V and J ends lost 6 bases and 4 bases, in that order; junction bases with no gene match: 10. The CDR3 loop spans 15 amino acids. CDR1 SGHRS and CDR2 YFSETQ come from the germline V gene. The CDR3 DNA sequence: TGCGCCAGCACCATCGGGACAGACCAGAAAAACATTCAGTACTTC. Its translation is CASTIGTDQKNIQYF.

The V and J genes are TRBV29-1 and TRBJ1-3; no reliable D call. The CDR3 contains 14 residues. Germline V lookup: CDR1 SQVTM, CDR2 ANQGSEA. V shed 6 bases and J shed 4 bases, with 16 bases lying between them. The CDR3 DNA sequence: TGCAGCGTAAAATCTCGGGGTGCCGGAAACACCATATATTTT. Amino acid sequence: CSVKSRGAGNTIYF.

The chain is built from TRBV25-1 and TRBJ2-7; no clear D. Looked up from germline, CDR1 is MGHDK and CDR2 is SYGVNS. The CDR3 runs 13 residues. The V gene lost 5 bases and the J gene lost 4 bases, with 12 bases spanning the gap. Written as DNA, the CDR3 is TGTGCCAGCAGTCCCACGGTCGGGTACGAGCAGTACTTC. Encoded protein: CASSPTVGYEQYF.

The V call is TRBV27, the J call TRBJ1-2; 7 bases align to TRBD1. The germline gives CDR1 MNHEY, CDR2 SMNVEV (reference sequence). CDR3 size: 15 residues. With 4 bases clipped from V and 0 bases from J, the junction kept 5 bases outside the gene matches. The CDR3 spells CASSSWDRANYGYTF. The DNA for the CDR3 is TGTGCCAGCAGTTCATGGGACAGAGCTAACTATGGCTACACCTTC.

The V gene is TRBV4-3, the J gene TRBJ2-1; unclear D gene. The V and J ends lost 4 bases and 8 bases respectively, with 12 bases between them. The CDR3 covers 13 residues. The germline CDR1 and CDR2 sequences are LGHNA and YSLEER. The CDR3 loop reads CASSRALVDEQFF. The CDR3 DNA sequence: TGCGCCAGCAGCCGCGCCCTAGTGGATGAGCAGTTCTTC.

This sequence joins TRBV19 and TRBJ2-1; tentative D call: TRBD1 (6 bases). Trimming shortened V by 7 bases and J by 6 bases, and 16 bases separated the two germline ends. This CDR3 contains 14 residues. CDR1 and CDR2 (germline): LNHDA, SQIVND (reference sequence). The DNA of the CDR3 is TGTGCCAGTAACGAGGGTTGGGGGCCCAATGAGCAGTTCTTC. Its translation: CASNEGWGPNEQFF.

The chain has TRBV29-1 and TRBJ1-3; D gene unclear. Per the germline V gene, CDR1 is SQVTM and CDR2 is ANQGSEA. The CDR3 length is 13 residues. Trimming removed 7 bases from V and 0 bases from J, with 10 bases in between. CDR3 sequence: CSATVNSGNTIYF. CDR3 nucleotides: TGCAGCGCAACAGTGAACTCTGGAAACACCATATATTTT.

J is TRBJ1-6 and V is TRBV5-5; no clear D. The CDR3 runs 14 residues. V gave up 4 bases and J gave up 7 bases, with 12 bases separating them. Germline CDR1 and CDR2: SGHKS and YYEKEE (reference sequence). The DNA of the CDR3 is TGTGCCAGCAGCCCCGGGAACAGCAATTCACCCCTCCACTTT. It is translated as CASSPGNSNSPLHF.

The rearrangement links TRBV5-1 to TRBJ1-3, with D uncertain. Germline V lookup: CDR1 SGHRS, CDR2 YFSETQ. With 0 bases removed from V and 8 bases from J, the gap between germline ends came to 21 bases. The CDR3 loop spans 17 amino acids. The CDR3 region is CASSLGPSRGREDTIYF. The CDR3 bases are TGCGCCAGCAGCTTGGGACCGAGTCGAGGAAGGGAGGACACCATATATTTT.

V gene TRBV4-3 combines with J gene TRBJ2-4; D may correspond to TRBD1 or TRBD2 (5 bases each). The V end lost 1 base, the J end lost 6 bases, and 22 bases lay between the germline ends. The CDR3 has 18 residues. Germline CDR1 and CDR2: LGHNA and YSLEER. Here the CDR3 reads CASSQGIGVRGRGNIQYF. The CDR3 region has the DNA TGCGCCAGCAGCCAAGGGATTGGGGTGAGGGGAAGGGGAAACATTCAGTACTTC.

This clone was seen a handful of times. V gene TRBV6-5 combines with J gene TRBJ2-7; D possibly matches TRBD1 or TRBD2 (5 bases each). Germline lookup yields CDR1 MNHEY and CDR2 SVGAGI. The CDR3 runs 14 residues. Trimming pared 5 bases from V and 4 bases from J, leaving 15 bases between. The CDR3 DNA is TGTGCCAGCAGTAGGGACGGACCGACTTACGAGCAGTACTTC. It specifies CASSRDGPTYEQYF.

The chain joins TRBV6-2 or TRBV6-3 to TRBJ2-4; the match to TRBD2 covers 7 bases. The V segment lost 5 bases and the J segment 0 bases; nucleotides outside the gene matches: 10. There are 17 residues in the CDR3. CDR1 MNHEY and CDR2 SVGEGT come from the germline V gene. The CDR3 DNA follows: TGTGCCAGCAGTCGCCTGATAGCGGGTCAAGCCAAAAACATTCAGTACTTC. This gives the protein CASSRLIAGQAKNIQYF.

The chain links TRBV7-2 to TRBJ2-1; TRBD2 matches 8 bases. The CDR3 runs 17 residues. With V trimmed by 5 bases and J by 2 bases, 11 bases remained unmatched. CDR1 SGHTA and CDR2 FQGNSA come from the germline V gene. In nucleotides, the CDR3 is TGTGCCAGCAGCATAAGAAGCGGGAGCGGTCCCTACAATGAGCAGTTCTTC. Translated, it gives CASSIRSGSGPYNEQFF.

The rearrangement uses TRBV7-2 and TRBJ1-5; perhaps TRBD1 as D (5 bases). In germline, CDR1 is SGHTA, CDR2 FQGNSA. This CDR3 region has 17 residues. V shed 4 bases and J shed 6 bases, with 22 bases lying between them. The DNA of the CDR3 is TGTGCCAGCAGCTCCTTAGGGGTCAGCCTTCTTAGTCAGCCCCAGCATTTT. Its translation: CASSSLGVSLLSQPQHF.

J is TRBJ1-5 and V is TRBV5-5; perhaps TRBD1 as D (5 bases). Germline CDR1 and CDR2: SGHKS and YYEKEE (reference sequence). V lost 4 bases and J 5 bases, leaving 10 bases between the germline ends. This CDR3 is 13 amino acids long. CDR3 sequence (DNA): TGTGCCAGCAGCCTCGGGGGGGATCAGCCCCAGCATTTT. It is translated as CASSLGGDQPQHF.

This chain's CDR3 is CASSSSGQRGQETQYF. CDR3 coding DNA: TGTGCCAGCAGCTCTTCGGGACAGCGGGGGCAAGAGACCCAGTACTTC. This chain joins TRBV9 and TRBJ2-5; tentative D call: TRBD2 (8 bases). Trimming took 4 bases from V and 2 from J, leaving 18 bases between them. There are 16 residues in the CDR3. The V gene's germline CDR1 is SGDLS and CDR2 YYNGEE.

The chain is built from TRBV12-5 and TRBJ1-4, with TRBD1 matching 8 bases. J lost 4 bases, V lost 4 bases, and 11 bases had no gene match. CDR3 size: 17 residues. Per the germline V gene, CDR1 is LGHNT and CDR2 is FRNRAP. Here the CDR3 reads CASGSQGAALNNEKLFF. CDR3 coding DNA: TGTGCTAGTGGTTCCCAGGGGGCCGCACTGAATAATGAAAAACTGTTTTTT.

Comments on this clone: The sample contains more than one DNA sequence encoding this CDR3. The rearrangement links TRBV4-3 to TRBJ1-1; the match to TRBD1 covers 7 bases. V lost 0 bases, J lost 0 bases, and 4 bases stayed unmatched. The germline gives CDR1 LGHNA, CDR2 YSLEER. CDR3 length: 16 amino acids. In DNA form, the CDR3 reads TGCGCCAGCAGCCAAGACAGGGGGAACATGAACACTGAAGCTTTCTTT. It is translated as CASSQDRGNMNTEAFF.

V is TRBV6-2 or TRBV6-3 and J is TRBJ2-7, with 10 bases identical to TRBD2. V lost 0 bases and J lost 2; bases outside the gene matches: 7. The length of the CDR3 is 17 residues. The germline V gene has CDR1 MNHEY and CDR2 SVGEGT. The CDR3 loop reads CASSYSPSGSSAYEQYF. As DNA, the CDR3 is TGTGCCAGCAGTTACTCTCCTAGCGGGAGTTCCGCCTACGAGCAGTACTTC.

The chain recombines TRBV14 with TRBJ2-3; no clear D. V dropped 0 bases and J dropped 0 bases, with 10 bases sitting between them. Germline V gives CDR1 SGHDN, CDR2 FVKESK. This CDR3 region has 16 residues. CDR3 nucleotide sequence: TGTGCCAGCAGCCAAGATTCAGCGCCTAGCACAGATACGCAGTATTTT. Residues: CASSQDSAPSTDTQYF.

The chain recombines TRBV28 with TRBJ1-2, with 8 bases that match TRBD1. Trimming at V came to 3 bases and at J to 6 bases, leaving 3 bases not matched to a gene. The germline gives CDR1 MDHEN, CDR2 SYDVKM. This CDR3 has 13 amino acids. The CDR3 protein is CASSFEQGDGYTF. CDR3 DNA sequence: TGTGCCAGCAGTTTCGAACAGGGGGATGGCTACACCTTC.

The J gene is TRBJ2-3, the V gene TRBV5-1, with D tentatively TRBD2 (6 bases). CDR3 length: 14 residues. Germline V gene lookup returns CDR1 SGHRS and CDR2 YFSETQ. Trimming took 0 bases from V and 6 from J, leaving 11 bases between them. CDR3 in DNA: TGCGCCAGCAGCTTGGTTGCAGGGAGGGATACGCAGTATTTT. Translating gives CASSLVAGRDTQYF.

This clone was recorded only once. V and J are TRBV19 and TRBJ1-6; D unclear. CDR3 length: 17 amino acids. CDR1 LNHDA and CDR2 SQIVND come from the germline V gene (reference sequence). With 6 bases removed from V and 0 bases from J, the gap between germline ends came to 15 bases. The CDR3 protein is CASSLVARSSYNSPLHF. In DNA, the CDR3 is TGTGCCAGTAGCCTCGTGGCCCGTAGCTCCTATAATTCACCCCTCCACTTT.